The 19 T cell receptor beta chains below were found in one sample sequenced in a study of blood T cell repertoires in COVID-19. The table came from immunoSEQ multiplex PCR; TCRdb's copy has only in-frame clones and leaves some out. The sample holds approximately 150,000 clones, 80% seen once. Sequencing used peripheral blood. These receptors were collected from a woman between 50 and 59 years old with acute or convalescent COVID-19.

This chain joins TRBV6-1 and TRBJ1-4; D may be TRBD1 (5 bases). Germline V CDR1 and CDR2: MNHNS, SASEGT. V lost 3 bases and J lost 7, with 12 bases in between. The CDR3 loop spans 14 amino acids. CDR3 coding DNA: TGTGCCAGCAGTGAGTCGGGGGGTATTGAAAAACTGTTTTTT. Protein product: CASSESGGIEKLFF.

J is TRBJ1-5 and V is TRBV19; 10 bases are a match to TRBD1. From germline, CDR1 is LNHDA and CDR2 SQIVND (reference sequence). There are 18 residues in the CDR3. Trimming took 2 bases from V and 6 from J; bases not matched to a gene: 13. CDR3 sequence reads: CASSISGQGTRTGQPQHF. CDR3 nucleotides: TGTGCCAGTAGTATATCGGGACAGGGGACTCGAACTGGTCAGCCCCAGCATTTT.

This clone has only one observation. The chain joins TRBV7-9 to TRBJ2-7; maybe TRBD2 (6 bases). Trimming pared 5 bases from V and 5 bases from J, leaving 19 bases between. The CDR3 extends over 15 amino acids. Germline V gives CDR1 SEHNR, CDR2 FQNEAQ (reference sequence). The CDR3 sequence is CASSRQLGGRDEQYF. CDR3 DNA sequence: TGTGCCAGCAGCCGACAATTGGGGGGTAGGGACGAGCAGTACTTC.

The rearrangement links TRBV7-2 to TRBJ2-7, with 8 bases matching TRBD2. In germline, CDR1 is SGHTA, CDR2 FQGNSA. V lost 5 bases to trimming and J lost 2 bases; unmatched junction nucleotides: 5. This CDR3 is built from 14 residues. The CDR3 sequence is CASSTGLEAYEQYF. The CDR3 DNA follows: TGTGCCAGCAGCACGGGACTAGAAGCCTACGAGCAGTACTTC.

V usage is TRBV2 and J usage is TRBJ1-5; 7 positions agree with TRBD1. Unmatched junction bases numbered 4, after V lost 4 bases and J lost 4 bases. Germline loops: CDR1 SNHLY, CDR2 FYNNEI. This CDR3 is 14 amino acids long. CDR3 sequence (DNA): TGTGCCAGCAGTGTCACAGGGGTTAATCAGCCCCAGCATTTT. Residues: CASSVTGVNQPQHF.

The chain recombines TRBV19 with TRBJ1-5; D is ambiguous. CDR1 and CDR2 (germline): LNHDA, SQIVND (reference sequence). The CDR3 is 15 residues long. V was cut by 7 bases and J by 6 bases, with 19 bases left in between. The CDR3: CASTLSLRVSQPQHF. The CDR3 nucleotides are TGTGCCAGTACCCTATCCCTGAGGGTGAGTCAGCCCCAGCATTTT.

The CDR3 region has the DNA TGCGCCAGCAGCCAAGGGGCAGACCTATACTCTGGGGCCAACGTCCTGACTTTC. Translation: CASSQGADLYSGANVLTF. The rearrangement joins TRBV4-3 to TRBJ2-6; D ambiguous. Trimming pared 1 base from V and 0 bases from J, leaving 13 bases between. Germline V gene sequence: CDR1 LGHNA, CDR2 YSLEER. This CDR3 spans 18 amino acids.

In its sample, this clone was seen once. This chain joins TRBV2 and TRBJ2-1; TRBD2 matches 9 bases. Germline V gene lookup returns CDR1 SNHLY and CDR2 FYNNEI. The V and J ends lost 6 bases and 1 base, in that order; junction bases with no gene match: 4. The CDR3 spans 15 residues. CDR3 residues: CASRASGGSYNEQFF. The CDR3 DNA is TGTGCCAGCAGAGCCAGCGGGGGGTCCTACAATGAGCAGTTCTTC.

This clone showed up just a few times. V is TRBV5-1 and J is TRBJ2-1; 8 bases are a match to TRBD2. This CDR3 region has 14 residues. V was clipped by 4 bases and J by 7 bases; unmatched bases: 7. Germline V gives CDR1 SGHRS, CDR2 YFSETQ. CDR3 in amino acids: CASSPRTSQNEQFF. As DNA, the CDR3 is TGCGCCAGCAGCCCGCGGACTAGCCAAAATGAGCAGTTCTTC. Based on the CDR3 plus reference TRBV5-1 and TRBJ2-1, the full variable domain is KAGVTQTPRYLIKTRGQQVTLSCSPISGHRSVSWYQQTPGQGLQFLFEYFSETQRNKGNFPGRFSGRQFSNSRSEMNVSTLELGDSALYLCASSPRTSQNEQFFGPGTRLTVL.

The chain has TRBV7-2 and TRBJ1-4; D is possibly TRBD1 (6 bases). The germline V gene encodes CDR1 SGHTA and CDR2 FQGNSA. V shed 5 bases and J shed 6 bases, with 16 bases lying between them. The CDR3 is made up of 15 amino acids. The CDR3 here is CASSATGQVYEKLFF. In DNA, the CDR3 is TGTGCCAGCAGCGCCACAGGGCAAGTGTATGAAAAACTGTTTTTT.

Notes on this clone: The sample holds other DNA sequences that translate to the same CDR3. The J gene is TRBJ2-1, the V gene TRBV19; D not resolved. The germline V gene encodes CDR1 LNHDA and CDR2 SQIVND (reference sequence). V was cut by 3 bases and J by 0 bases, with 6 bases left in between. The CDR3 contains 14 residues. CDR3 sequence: CASSIVSSYNEQFF. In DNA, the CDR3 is TGTGCCAGTAGTATTGTCAGCTCCTACAATGAGCAGTTCTTC.

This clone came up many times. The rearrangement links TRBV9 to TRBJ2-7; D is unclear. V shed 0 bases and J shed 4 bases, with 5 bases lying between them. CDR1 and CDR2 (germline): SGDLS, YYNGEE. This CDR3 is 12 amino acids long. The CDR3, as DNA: TGTGCCAGCAGCGTAGGGAGTTACGAGCAGTACTTC. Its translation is CASSVGSYEQYF. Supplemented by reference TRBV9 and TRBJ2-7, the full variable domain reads DSGVTQTPKHLITATGQRVTLRCSPRSGDLSVYWYQQSLDQGLQFLIQYYNGEERAKGNILERFSAQQFPDLHSELNLSSLELGDSALYFCASSVGSYEQYFGPGTRLTVT.

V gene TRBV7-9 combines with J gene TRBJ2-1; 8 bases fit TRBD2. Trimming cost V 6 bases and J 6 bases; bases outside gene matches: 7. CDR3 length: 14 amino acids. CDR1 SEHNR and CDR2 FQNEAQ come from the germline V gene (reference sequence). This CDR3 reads CASRYSGTSNEQFF. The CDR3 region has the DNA TGTGCCAGCAGATATTCCGGGACTAGCAATGAGCAGTTCTTC.

The DNA of the CDR3 is TGCGCCAGCAGCCAAGACCAGGGTAGGTCCTACGAGCAGTACTTC. Protein product: CASSQDQGRSYEQYF. The V gene is TRBV4-3, the J gene TRBJ2-7; D is possibly TRBD1 (5 bases). The germline CDR1 and CDR2 sequences are LGHNA and YSLEER. CDR3 size: 15 residues. Between the trimmed V and J ends, which lost 0 bases and 1 base, there was a span of 10 bases.

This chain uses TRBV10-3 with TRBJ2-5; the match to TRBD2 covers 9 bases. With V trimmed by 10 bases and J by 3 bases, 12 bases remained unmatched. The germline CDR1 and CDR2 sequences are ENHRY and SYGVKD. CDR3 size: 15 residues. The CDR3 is CASKGASGVEETQYF. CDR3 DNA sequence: TGTGCCAGCAAAGGGGCTAGCGGGGTAGAAGAGACCCAGTACTTC.

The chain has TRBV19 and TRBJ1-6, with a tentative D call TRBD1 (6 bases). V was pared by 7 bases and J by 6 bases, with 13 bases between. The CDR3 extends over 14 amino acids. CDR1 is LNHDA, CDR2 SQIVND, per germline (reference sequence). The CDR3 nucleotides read TGTGCCAGTAATTCAGGGGAGTTTAATTCACCCCTCCACTTT. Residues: CASNSGEFNSPLHF.

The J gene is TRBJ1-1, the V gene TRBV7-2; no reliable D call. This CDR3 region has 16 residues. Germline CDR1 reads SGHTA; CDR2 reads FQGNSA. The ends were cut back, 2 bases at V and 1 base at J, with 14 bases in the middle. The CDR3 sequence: CASSLLISARNTEAFF. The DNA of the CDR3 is TGTGCCAGCAGCTTATTAATAAGTGCGAGGAACACTGAAGCTTTCTTT. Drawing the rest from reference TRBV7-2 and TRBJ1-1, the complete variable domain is GAGVSQSPSNKVTEKGKDVELRCDPISGHTALYWYRQSLGQGLEFLIYFQGNSAPDKSGLPSDRFSAERTGGSVSTLTIQRTQQEDSAVYLCASSLLISARNTEAFFGQGTRLTVV.

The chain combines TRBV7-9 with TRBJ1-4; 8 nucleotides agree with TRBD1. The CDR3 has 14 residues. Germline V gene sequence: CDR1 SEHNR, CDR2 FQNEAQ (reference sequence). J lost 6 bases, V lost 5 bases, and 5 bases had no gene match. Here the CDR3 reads CASSRQGSDEKLFF. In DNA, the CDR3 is TGTGCCAGCAGCCGACAGGGGTCGGATGAAAAACTGTTTTTT.

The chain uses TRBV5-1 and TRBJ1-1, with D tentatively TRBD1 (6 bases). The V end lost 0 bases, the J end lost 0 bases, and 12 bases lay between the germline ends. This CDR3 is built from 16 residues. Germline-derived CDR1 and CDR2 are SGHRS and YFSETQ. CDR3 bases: TGCGCCAGCAGCTTGGAGGGAGGGACAATGAACACTGAAGCTTTCTTT. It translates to CASSLEGGTMNTEAFF.